This T cell receptor beta chain was observed in a study of T cells expressing NK-cell markers. Across the study: Source material for TCR beta repertoires consisted of sorted CD3+CD56+NKG2C+, CD3+CD56+NKG2C- and CD3+CD56-NKG2C+ T cells. Seven donors tested HCMV-seropositive and one tested seronegative among the eight sequenced. Whole-study results and caveats: Dominant NKG2C+ clonotype frequencies of roughly 1.0-8% of CD8+ T cells were measured in six or seven donors.

CDR3 length: 16 residues. From germline, CDR1 is DFQATT and CDR2 SNEGSKA (reference sequence). A note on this clonotype: Its antigen is as yet unknown.

From its re-call of the 5' RACE reads, TCRdb lists each CDR3 protein once, without DNA. The sample is made up of about 460,000 distinct CDR3 sequences, and the top ten hold almost 1.5% of it. The TCR originated in a woman between 50 and 59 years old in good health. Sequenced: blood T cells: a sorted CD56 or NKG2C T cell subset, CD4+ or CD8+ T cells, or bulk PBMC T cells (not recorded which). V and J are TRBV20-1 and TRBJ2-2; TCRdb's D call of TRBD2 is untestable without DNA. The CDR3 protein is CSARLTSKGRTGELFF.